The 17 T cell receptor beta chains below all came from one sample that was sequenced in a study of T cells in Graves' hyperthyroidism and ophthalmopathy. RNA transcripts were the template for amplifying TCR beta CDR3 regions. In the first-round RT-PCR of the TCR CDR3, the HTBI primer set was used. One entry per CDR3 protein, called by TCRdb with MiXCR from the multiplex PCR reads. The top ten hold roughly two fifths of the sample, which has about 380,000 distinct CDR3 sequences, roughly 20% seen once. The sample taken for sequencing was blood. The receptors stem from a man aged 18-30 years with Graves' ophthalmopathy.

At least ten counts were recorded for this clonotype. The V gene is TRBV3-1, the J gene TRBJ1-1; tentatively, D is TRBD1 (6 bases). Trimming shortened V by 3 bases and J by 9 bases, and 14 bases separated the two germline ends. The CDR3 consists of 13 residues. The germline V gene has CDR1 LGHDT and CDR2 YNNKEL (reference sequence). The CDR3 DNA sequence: TGTGCCAGCAGCCAGACGCGGACAGAACAAGCTTTCTTT. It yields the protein CASSQTRTEQAFF. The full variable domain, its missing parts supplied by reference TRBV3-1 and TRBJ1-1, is DTAVSQTPKYLVTQMGNDKSIKCEQNLGHDTMYWYKQDSKKFLKIMFSYNNKELIINETVPNRFSPKSPDKAHLNLHINSLELGDSAVYFCASSQTRTEQAFFGQGTRLTVV.

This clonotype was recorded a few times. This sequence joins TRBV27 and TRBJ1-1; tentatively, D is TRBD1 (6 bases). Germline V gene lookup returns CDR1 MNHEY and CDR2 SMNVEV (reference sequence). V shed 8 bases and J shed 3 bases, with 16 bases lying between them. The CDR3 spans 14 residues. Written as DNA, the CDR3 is TGTGCCAGCGCTCAGAGGGCAGGGGACACTGAAGCTTTCTTT. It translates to CASAQRAGDTEAFF.

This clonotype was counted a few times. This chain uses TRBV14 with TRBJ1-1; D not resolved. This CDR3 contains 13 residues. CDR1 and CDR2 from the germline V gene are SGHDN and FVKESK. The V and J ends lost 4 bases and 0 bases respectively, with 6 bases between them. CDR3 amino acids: CASSPQLNTEAFF. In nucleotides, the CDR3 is TGTGCCAGCAGCCCCCAATTGAACACTGAAGCTTTCTTT.

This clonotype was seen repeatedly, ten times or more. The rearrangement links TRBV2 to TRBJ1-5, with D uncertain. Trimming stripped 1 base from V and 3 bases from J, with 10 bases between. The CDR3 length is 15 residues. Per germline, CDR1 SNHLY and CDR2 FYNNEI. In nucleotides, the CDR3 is TGTGCCAGCAGTGAAGGGGGTTGGAACAATCAGCCCCAGCATTTT. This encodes CASSEGGWNNQPQHF.

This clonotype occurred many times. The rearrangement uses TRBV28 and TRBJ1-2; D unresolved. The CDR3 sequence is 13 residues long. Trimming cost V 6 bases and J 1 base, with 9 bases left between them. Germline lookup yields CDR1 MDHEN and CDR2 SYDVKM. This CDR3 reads CASSLPVNYGYTF. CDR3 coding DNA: TGTGCCAGCAGCCTCCCGGTTAACTATGGCTACACCTTC.

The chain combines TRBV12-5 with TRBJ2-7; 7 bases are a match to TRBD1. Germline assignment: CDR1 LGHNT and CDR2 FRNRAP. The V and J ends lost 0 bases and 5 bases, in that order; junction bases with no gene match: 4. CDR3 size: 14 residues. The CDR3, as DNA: TGTGCTAGTGGTTTGGTACAGGGGAGTCACGAGCAGTACTTC. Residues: CASGLVQGSHEQYF. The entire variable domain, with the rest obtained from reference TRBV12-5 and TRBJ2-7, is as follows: DARVTQTPRHKVTEMGQEVTMRCQPILGHNTVFWYRQTMMQGLELLAYFRNRAPLDDSGMPKDRFSAEMPDATLATLKIQPSEPRDSAVYFCASGLVQGSHEQYFGPGTRLTVT.

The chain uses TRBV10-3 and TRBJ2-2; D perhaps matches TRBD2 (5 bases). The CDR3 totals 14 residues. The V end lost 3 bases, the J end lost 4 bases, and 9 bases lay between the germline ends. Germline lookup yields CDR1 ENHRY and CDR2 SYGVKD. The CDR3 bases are TGTGCCATCAGTGATGGGAGTGGCACCGGGGAGCTGTTTTTT. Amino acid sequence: CAISDGSGTGELFF.

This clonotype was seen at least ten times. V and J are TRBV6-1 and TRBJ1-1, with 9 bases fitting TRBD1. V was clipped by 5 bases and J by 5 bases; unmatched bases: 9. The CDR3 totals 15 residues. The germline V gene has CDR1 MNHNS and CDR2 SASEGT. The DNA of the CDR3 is TGTGCCAGCAGTTATAAACAGGGGGCTGAGACTGAAGCTTTCTTT. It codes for CASSYKQGAETEAFF.

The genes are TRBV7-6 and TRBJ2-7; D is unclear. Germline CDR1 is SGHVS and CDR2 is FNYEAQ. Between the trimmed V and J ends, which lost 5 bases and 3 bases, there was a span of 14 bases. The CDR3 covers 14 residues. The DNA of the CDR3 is TGTGCCAGCAGCCCCCCAGGTCACGGCTACGAGCAGTACTTC. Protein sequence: CASSPPGHGYEQYF.

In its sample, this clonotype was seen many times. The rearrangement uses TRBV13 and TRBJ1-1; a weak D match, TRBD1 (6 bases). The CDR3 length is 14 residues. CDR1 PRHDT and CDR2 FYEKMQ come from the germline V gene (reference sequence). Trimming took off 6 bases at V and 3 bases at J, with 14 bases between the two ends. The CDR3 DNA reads TGTGCCAGCAGGGGGGCGGGGTATGACACTGAAGCTTTCTTT. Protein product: CASRGAGYDTEAFF.

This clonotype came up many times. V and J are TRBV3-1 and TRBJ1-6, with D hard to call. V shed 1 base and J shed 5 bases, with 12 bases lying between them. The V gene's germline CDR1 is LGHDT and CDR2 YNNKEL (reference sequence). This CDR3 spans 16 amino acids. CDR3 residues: CASSQVRPGNNSPLHF. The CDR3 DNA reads TGTGCCAGCAGCCAAGTTAGGCCTGGAAATAATTCACCCCTCCACTTT. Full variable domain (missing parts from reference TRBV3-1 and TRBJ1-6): DTAVSQTPKYLVTQMGNDKSIKCEQNLGHDTMYWYKQDSKKFLKIMFSYNNKELIINETVPNRFSPKSPDKAHLNLHINSLELGDSAVYFCASSQVRPGNNSPLHFGNGTRLTVT.

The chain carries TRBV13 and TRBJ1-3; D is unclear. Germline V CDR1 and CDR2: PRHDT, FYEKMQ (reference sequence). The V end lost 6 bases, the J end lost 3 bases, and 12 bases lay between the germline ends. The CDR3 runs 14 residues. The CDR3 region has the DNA TGTGCCAGCAGGTCGATCAGGTTTGGAAACACCATATATTTT. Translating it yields CASRSIRFGNTIYF.

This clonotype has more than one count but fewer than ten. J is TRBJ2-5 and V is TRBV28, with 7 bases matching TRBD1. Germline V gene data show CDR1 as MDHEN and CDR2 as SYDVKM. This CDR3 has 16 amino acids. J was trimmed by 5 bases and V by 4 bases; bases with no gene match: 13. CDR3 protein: CASSSPGTVFRETQYF. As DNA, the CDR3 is TGTGCCAGCAGTTCCCCCGGGACAGTGTTTAGGGAGACCCAGTACTTC.

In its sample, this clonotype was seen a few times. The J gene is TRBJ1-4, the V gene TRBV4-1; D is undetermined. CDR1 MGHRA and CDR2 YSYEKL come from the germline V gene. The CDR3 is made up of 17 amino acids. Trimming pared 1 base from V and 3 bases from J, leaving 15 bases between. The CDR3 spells CASSQGRWTTSNEKLFF. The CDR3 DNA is TGCGCCAGCAGCCAAGGACGGTGGACTACATCTAATGAAAAACTGTTTTTT.

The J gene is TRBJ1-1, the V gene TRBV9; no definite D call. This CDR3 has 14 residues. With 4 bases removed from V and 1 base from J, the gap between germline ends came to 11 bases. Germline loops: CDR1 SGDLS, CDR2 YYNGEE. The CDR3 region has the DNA TGTGCCAGCAGCCGCCGAGGACGGAACACTGAAGCTTTCTTT. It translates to CASSRRGRNTEAFF.

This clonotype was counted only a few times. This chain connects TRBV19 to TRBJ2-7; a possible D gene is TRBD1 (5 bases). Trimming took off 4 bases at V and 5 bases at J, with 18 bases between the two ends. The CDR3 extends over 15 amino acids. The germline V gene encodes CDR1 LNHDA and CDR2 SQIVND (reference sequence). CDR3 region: CASSKAAGIIDEQYF. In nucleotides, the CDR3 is TGTGCCAGTAGTAAGGCGGCAGGGATTATCGACGAGCAGTACTTC. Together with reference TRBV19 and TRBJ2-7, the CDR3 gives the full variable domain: DGGITQSPKYLFRKEGQNVTLSCEQNLNHDAMYWYRQDPGQGLRLIYYSQIVNDFQKGDIAEGYSVSREKKESFPLTVTSAQKNPTAFYLCASSKAAGIIDEQYFGPGTRLTVT.

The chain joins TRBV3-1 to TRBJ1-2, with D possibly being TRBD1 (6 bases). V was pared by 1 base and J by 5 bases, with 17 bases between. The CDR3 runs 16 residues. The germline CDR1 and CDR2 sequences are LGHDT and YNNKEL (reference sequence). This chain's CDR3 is CASSQVGGLGGYGYTF. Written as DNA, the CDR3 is TGTGCCAGCAGCCAAGTAGGGGGGTTAGGTGGATATGGCTACACCTTC.